Shown below are 32 T cell receptor beta chains from a single sample sequenced in a study of blood T cell repertoires in COVID-19 (dated by TCRdb to 2020 to 2022). The library came from the immunoSEQ multiplex PCR assay. TCRdb took this table from immuneACCESS and kept in-frame rearrangements with V and J called. Such tables lack part of the clones; where checked against another copy, unresolved V genes explain under half of the gap, and the rest is unexplained. This sample comprises approximately 250,000 clones, over 75% of them detected only once. Of the sample, over 8.5% falls within the top ten clones. Sequenced material: peripheral blood. The receptor source for this set is a human donor in a cohort sampled during active COVID-19.

The genes are TRBV6-2 or TRBV6-3 and TRBJ2-7, with D maybe TRBD2 (7 bases). V lost 0 bases and J lost 5, with 17 bases in between. In germline, CDR1 is MNHEY, CDR2 SVGEGT. The CDR3 is 16 amino acids. CDR3 loop: CASSYSKPGGGHEQYF. CDR3 in DNA: TGTGCCAGCAGTTACTCAAAACCGGGGGGCGGACACGAGCAGTACTTC.

Only a few counts were recorded for this clone. V gene TRBV7-2 combines with J gene TRBJ2-7, with 9 nucleotides matching TRBD1. The ends lost 2 bases at V and 4 bases at J; junction bases unmatched: 3. Germline V CDR1 and CDR2: SGHTA, FQGNSA. This CDR3 has 14 amino acids. The CDR3 DNA sequence: TGTGCCAGCAGCTTAAACAGGGGGCAATACGAGCAGTACTTC. The encoded protein is CASSLNRGQYEQYF.

The chain couples TRBV6-4 to TRBJ1-1; 11 bases are a match to TRBD1. CDR3 size: 17 residues. The germline V gene encodes CDR1 MRHNA and CDR2 SNTAGT. V trimming: 7 bases; J trimming: 0 bases; junction bases outside the gene matches: 10. CDR3 residues: CASTLPGQGVMNTEAFF. The CDR3 bases are TGTGCCAGCACTTTGCCGGGACAGGGGGTGATGAACACTGAAGCTTTCTTT.

The CDR3 DNA follows: TGTGCCAGCAGGGGGACAGCAGGGTTGGCCGGGGAGCTGTTTTTT. Protein: CASRGTAGLAGELFF. This chain connects TRBV11-2 to TRBJ2-2, with TRBD1 identical over 7 bases. The CDR3 sequence is 15 residues long. The J segment lost 6 bases and the V segment lost 6 bases, leaving 10 bases of the junction unmatched. The germline V gene encodes CDR1 SGHAT and CDR2 FQNNGV.

The rearrangement links TRBV5-1 to TRBJ1-6; D ambiguous. The germline gives CDR1 SGHRS, CDR2 YFSETQ. The CDR3 consists of 15 residues. The germline V and J ends were trimmed by 4 bases and 5 bases, with 13 bases remaining between them. The CDR3 DNA follows: TGCGCCAGCAGCCCTGGCACAGCCGATAATTCACCCCTCCACTTT. Translating gives CASSPGTADNSPLHF.

The V and J genes are TRBV4-1 and TRBJ2-2, with D maybe TRBD2 (6 bases). Trimming left V 7 bases short and J 0 bases short, with 12 bases between. Germline-derived CDR1 and CDR2 are MGHRA and YSYEKL. This CDR3 has 15 amino acids. The CDR3 DNA is TGCGCCAGCACGGCCGGGACTCCGAACACCGGGGAGCTGTTTTTT. Translation: CASTAGTPNTGELFF.

The J gene is TRBJ2-2, the V gene TRBV28; a possible D gene is TRBD2 (7 bases). With 10 bases removed from V and 2 bases from J, the gap between germline ends came to 20 bases. This CDR3 has 16 amino acids. CDR1 MDHEN and CDR2 SYDVKM come from the germline V gene. CDR3 DNA sequence: TGTGCCACTAGTTTACTAGGGGGGGCAAACACCGGGGAGCTGTTTTTT. Residues: CATSLLGGANTGELFF.

The chain uses TRBV3-1 (or the pseudogene TRBV3-2) and TRBJ2-3, with a tentative D call TRBD2 (6 bases). Trimming cost V 7 bases and J 1 base, with 9 bases left between them. CDR3 length: 13 residues. CDR1 is LGHDT, CDR2 YNNKEL, per germline (reference sequence). The CDR3 DNA reads TGTGCCAGCACGGAGGGCCGCACAGATACGCAGTATTTT. Its protein is CASTEGRTDTQYF.

This chain joins TRBV18 and TRBJ2-2; D is ambiguous. The length of the CDR3 is 14 residues. V shed 2 bases and J shed 4 bases, with 8 bases lying between them. The germline gives CDR1 KGHSH, CDR2 LQKENI. The CDR3 is CASSPGQTTGELFF. CDR3 sequence (DNA): TGTGCCAGCTCACCAGGGCAGACCACCGGGGAGCTGTTTTTT.

The chain joins TRBV15 to TRBJ2-3; 7 positions agree with TRBD2. V trimming: 5 bases; J trimming: 2 bases; junction bases outside the gene matches: 4. CDR1 LNHNV and CDR2 YYDKDF come from the germline V gene (reference sequence). This CDR3 has 14 residues. CDR3 nucleotides: TGTGCCACCAGCCCCGGGGGGACCACAGATACGCAGTATTTT. This gives the protein CATSPGGTTDTQYF.

In its sample, this clone was seen a few times. The chain is built from TRBV27 and TRBJ1-6, with 9 bases that match TRBD1. Trimming took 2 bases from V and 8 from J; bases not matched to a gene: 1. The length of the CDR3 is 14 residues. Germline lookup yields CDR1 MNHEY and CDR2 SMNVEV (reference sequence). CDR3 region: CASSLRQGDSPLHF. The DNA of the CDR3 is TGTGCCAGCAGTTTAAGACAGGGGGATTCACCCCTCCACTTT.

In nucleotides, the CDR3 is TGTGCCAGCAGTTCCGGGGAGTTGATAAACATTCAGTACTTC. Translating it yields CASSSGELINIQYF. The gene calls are TRBV6-5 and TRBJ2-4, with TRBD2 as a possible D gene (5 bases). V was pared by 4 bases and J by 6 bases, with 13 bases between. The germline CDR1 and CDR2 sequences are MNHEY and SVGAGI. The CDR3 covers 14 residues.

J is TRBJ2-7 and V is TRBV4-3, with unresolved D. V was cut by 0 bases and J by 4 bases, with 7 bases left in between. Germline assignment: CDR1 LGHNA and CDR2 YSLEER. The CDR3 has 13 residues. The CDR3 sequence is CASSQDPRYEQYF. The CDR3 DNA sequence: TGCGCCAGCAGCCAAGATCCCAGGTACGAGCAGTACTTC.

The chain joins TRBV11-2 to TRBJ2-1, with a weak D call TRBD1 (5 bases). Germline CDR1 SGHAT, CDR2 FQNNGV. The CDR3 is made up of 12 amino acids. Trimming took 6 bases from V and 5 from J, leaving 8 bases between them. The CDR3 DNA follows: TGTGCCAGCAGGGGGCTTAACAATGAGCAGTTCTTC. Residues: CASRGLNNEQFF.

The chain has TRBV18 and TRBJ2-5; 8 bases agree with TRBD1. The CDR3 sequence is 13 residues long. V lost 5 bases, J lost 5 bases, and 4 bases stayed unmatched. Germline CDR1 and CDR2: KGHSH and LQKENI. This CDR3 reads CASSTRDRETQYF. CDR3 nucleotide sequence: TGTGCCAGCTCAACCCGGGACAGGGAGACCCAGTACTTC.

The chain carries TRBV6-5 and TRBJ1-1; no firm D call. The CDR3 has 16 amino acids. V was cut by 0 bases and J by 5 bases, with 16 bases left in between. CDR1 and CDR2 from the germline V gene are MNHEY and SVGAGI. CDR3 region: CASSYSLSGVRTEAFF. The CDR3 DNA reads as TGTGCCAGCAGTTACTCATTGTCCGGGGTTAGGACTGAAGCTTTCTTT.

The V and J genes are TRBV14 and TRBJ1-1; D unclear. Trimming took 4 bases from V and 3 from J, leaving 9 bases between them. This CDR3 is built from 13 residues. The germline V gene encodes CDR1 SGHDN and CDR2 FVKESK. CDR3 bases: TGTGCCAGCAGCCTAACGAGGGACACTGAAGCTTTCTTT. Its protein is CASSLTRDTEAFF.

Remarks on this clone: One end of the junction does not line up with germline, which may come from a read error. V gene TRBV28 combines with J gene TRBJ2-1; D is ambiguous. Germline-derived CDR1 and CDR2 are MDHEN and SYDVKM. This CDR3 has 14 residues. The CDR3 DNA sequence: TGTGCCAGCGGTTTATTGAAGACTTACAATGAGCAGTTCTTC. Its translation is CASGLLKTYNEQFF.

The CDR3 spells CASRTQTIGRGYGYTF. As DNA, the CDR3 is TGTGCCAGCAGGACCCAGACCATCGGACGGGGCTATGGCTACACCTTC. This chain joins TRBV28 and TRBJ1-2; D remains ambiguous. Germline V lookup: CDR1 MDHEN, CDR2 SYDVKM. Trimming cost V 6 bases and J 4 bases, with 21 bases left between them. The CDR3 sequence is 16 residues long.

V usage is TRBV9 and J usage is TRBJ2-3; D perhaps matches TRBD1 (6 bases). This CDR3 spans 13 amino acids. Germline V gene sequence: CDR1 SGDLS, CDR2 YYNGEE. Trimming pared 3 bases from V and 3 bases from J, leaving 8 bases between. Written as DNA, the CDR3 is TGTGCCAGCAGCGCGCAGGGGACAGATACGCAGTATTTT. It codes for CASSAQGTDTQYF. The whole variable domain, filled in from reference TRBV9 and TRBJ2-3, reads DSGVTQTPKHLITATGQRVTLRCSPRSGDLSVYWYQQSLDQGLQFLIQYYNGEERAKGNILERFSAQQFPDLHSELNLSSLELGDSALYFCASSAQGTDTQYFGPGTRLTVL.

The chain employs TRBV6-1 and TRBJ2-2; 10 bases are shared with TRBD2. Germline lookup yields CDR1 MNHNS and CDR2 SASEGT. The CDR3 runs to 17 residues. Trimming cost V 4 bases and J 0 bases; bases outside gene matches: 5. CDR3: CASSGSSGGSNTGELFF. The CDR3 DNA reads as TGTGCCAGCAGTGGGAGTAGCGGGGGGTCGAACACCGGGGAGCTGTTTTTT.

The rearrangement joins TRBV7-3 to TRBJ2-7; 8 bases map to TRBD1. This CDR3 spans 14 amino acids. V lost 5 bases to trimming and J lost 2 bases; unmatched junction nucleotides: 5. The germline V gene has CDR1 SGHTA and CDR2 FQGTGA. In DNA, the CDR3 is TGTGCCAGCAGCCAAACAGGGGGTCCCTACGAGCAGTACTTC. Its protein is CASSQTGGPYEQYF.

This clone is a singleton in its sample. The J gene is TRBJ1-3, the V gene TRBV27; a possible D gene is TRBD1 (5 bases). V was clipped by 3 bases and J by 0 bases, with 12 bases between them. This CDR3 has 16 residues. From germline, CDR1 is MNHEY and CDR2 SMNVEV (reference sequence). The CDR3 bases are TGTGCCAGCAGTTTTCAGGGCCCAAGCTCTGGAAACACCATATATTTT. As protein: CASSFQGPSSGNTIYF.

The J gene is TRBJ2-7, the V gene TRBV5-1; weak D call: TRBD2 (5 bases). Germline CDR1 reads SGHRS; CDR2 reads YFSETQ. CDR3 length equals 14 residues. V was trimmed by 5 bases and J by 6 bases, leaving 18 bases between them. The CDR3 sequence: CASRMELGEREQYF. In DNA form, the CDR3 reads TGCGCCAGCAGGATGGAGCTTGGGGAGCGCGAGCAGTACTTC.

This clone has more than one count but fewer than ten. V usage is TRBV7-8 and J usage is TRBJ1-2; weak D call: TRBD1 (5 bases). The CDR3 runs to 13 residues. Trimming removed 2 bases from V and 5 bases from J, with 9 bases in between. Germline V gene data show CDR1 as SGHVS and CDR2 as FQNEAQ. The CDR3 spells CASSLSQGYGYTF. CDR3 in DNA: TGTGCCAGCAGCTTAAGCCAGGGATATGGCTACACCTTC.

The table lists this clone with a few counts. The chain employs TRBV27 and TRBJ2-6, with 8 bases matching TRBD1. The germline gives CDR1 MNHEY, CDR2 SMNVEV (reference sequence). With 4 bases clipped from V and 3 bases from J, the junction kept 8 bases outside the gene matches. The length of the CDR3 is 17 residues. CDR3 protein: CASSYRAGGIGANVLTF. CDR3 sequence (DNA): TGTGCCAGCAGTTACCGGGCAGGGGGCATTGGGGCCAACGTCCTGACTTTC.

V gene TRBV2 combines with J gene TRBJ2-7; 7 positions agree with TRBD1. Trimming at V came to 9 bases and at J to 4 bases, leaving 9 bases not matched to a gene. This CDR3 is 13 amino acids long. Per germline, CDR1 SNHLY and CDR2 FYNNEI. The CDR3 nucleotides are TGTGCCAGTTCGACAGGGAGAGGGTACGAGCAGTACTTC. Amino acid sequence: CASSTGRGYEQYF. Full variable domain (outside the CDR3, taken from reference TRBV2 and TRBJ2-7): EPEVTQTPSHQVTQMGQEVILRCVPISNHLYFYWYRQILGQKVEFLVSFYNNEISEKSEIFDDQFSVERPDGSNFTLKIRSTKLEDSAMYFCASSTGRGYEQYFGPGTRLTVT.

The chain employs TRBV14 and TRBJ2-4, with 7 positions matching TRBD2. Germline V CDR1 and CDR2: SGHDN, FVKESK. This CDR3 contains 16 residues. The V gene end was trimmed by 4 bases and the J gene end by 0 bases; junction bases not matched to a gene: 6. CDR3 sequence reads: CASSLRAGLAKNIQYF. The CDR3 DNA reads TGTGCCAGCAGCCTTAGAGCGGGACTAGCCAAAAACATTCAGTACTTC.

The CDR3 region has the DNA TGTGCCAGCAGCGTCGGACAGGGCAAAGAGACCCAGTACTTC. Protein: CASSVGQGKETQYF. The chain uses TRBV9 and TRBJ2-5; 8 nucleotides agree with TRBD1. V was pared by 2 bases and J by 3 bases, with 3 bases of the junction left unmatched. From germline, CDR1 is SGDLS and CDR2 YYNGEE. The CDR3 contains 14 residues.

This chain links TRBV4-2 with TRBJ1-5, with no clear D. The CDR3 contains 16 residues. Germline V lookup: CDR1 LGHNA, CDR2 YNFKEQ. V lost 0 bases, J lost 4 bases, and 13 bases lay in between. DNA for the CDR3: TGTGCCAGCAGCCAAGAGGCCAGGAAATATAATCAGCCCCAGCATTTT. This sequence encodes CASSQEARKYNQPQHF.

The chain recombines TRBV6-5 with TRBJ1-2; D perhaps matches TRBD1 (6 bases). V lost 6 bases, J lost 7 bases, and 12 bases lay in between. The germline gives CDR1 MNHEY, CDR2 SVGAGI. The CDR3 runs 12 residues. CDR3 DNA: TGTGCCAGCAGCAGCGACAGGCGTGGCTACACCTTC. It is translated as CASSSDRRGYTF.

As concerns this clone: Distinct nucleotide sequences in the sample also encode this CDR3. This chain links TRBV28 with TRBJ2-7; possible D gene TRBD2, 5 bases. Germline V lookup: CDR1 MDHEN, CDR2 SYDVKM. Trimming took 2 bases from V and 4 from J, leaving 9 bases between them. The CDR3 sequence is 13 residues long. CDR3 amino acids: CASSLGGPYEQYF. The CDR3 DNA follows: TGTGCCAGCAGTTTAGGCGGGCCGTACGAGCAGTACTTC.